The 17 T cell receptor beta chains reported below all come from one sample, sequenced in a study of blood T cell repertoires in COVID-19. Sequencing used immunoSEQ multiplex PCR; TCRdb keeps in-frame clones, though not all of them. The sample carries fewer than 350,000 clones, about 86% recorded once. Material: peripheral blood. The receptors were sampled from a woman aged 60 to 75 with active or convalescent COVID-19.

The genes are TRBV5-1 and TRBJ1-4; tentative D call: TRBD1 (5 bases). Deletions cut 7 bases from V and 1 base from J, with 14 bases between. Germline loops: CDR1 SGHRS, CDR2 YFSETQ. The CDR3 contains 15 residues. The CDR3, as DNA: TGCGCCAGCCGCAGGGAAGAAGGAACTAATGAAAAACTGTTTTTT. Translated, it gives CASRREEGTNEKLFF.

CDR3 protein: CASRTGLRDYTF. DNA for the CDR3: TGTGCCAGCAGAACGGGTCTCCGGGACTACACCTTC. The chain employs TRBV12-3 or TRBV12-4 and TRBJ1-2; D remains unclear. This CDR3 has 12 residues. V lost 6 bases to trimming and J lost 10 bases, with 15 bases between them.

This chain connects TRBV2 to TRBJ2-3; D perhaps matches TRBD1 (5 bases). Germline CDR1 SNHLY, CDR2 FYNNEI. CDR3 length equals 13 residues. With 2 bases removed from V and 6 bases from J, the gap between germline ends came to 9 bases. The CDR3 reads CASSEPGKDTQYF. The CDR3 nucleotides are TGTGCCAGCAGTGAACCAGGGAAGGATACGCAGTATTTT.

This clone was found a few times. This chain uses TRBV12-3 or TRBV12-4 with TRBJ2-7; possible D gene TRBD1, 5 bases. The CDR3 totals 12 residues. V lost 3 bases and J lost 4, with 7 bases in between. The CDR3 region is CASSFTGYEQYF. DNA for the CDR3: TGTGCCAGCAGTTTTACAGGTTACGAGCAGTACTTC.

Written as DNA, the CDR3 is TGCGCCAGCAGCCAAGGACAGCCATCTGGAAACACCATATATTTT. This sequence encodes CASSQGQPSGNTIYF. The J gene is TRBJ1-3, the V gene TRBV4-1, with a tentative D call TRBD1 (5 bases). Germline CDR1 reads MGHRA; CDR2 reads YSYEKL. The V end lost 1 base, the J end lost 1 base, and 8 bases lay between the germline ends. The CDR3 consists of 15 residues.

This clone was seen more than once but under ten times. V is TRBV7-2 and J is TRBJ1-3; 7 nucleotides agree with TRBD1. Germline V gene data show CDR1 as SGHTA and CDR2 as FQGNSA. This CDR3 has 17 amino acids. V lost 0 bases and J lost 1; bases outside the gene matches: 6. The CDR3 nucleotides read TGTGCCAGCAGCTTAGCGGGGACAGTCCGTTCTGGAAACACCATATATTTT. The encoded protein is CASSLAGTVRSGNTIYF. Based on the CDR3 plus reference TRBV7-2 and TRBJ1-3, the full variable domain is GAGVSQSPSNKVTEKGKDVELRCDPISGHTALYWYRQSLGQGLEFLIYFQGNSAPDKSGLPSDRFSAERTGGSVSTLTIQRTQQEDSAVYLCASSLAGTVRSGNTIYFGEGSWLTVV.

V is TRBV6-5 and J is TRBJ1-5; D unresolved. The V gene's germline CDR1 is MNHEY and CDR2 SVGAGI. This CDR3 is 14 amino acids long. Trimming cost V 3 bases and J 7 bases, with 13 bases left between them. In DNA, the CDR3 is TGTGCCAGCAGTTATGACCCGGGAGGCCAGCCCCAGCATTTT. Its translation: CASSYDPGGQPQHF.

This clone was picked up a small number of times. J is TRBJ2-5 and V is TRBV28, with D perhaps matching TRBD1 (6 bases). V was trimmed by 6 bases and J by 5 bases, leaving 13 bases between them. The germline V gene encodes CDR1 MDHEN and CDR2 SYDVKM. This CDR3 is 13 amino acids long. Here the CDR3 reads CASRPRGRETQYF. DNA for the CDR3: TGTGCCAGCAGACCCAGGGGTCGGGAGACCCAGTACTTC. Based on the CDR3 plus reference TRBV28 and TRBJ2-5, the full variable domain is DVKVTQSSRYLVKRTGEKVFLECVQDMDHENMFWYRQDPGLGLRLIYFSYDVKMKEKGDIPEGYSVSREKKERFSLILESASTNQTSMYLCASRPRGRETQYFGPGTRLLVL.

J is TRBJ2-1 and V is TRBV30; no clear D. Germline loops: CDR1 GTSNPN, CDR2 SVGIG (reference sequence). With 2 bases removed from V and 0 bases from J, the gap between germline ends came to 8 bases. This CDR3 comprises 14 residues. The CDR3 reads CAWSRTTSYNEQFF. DNA for the CDR3: TGTGCCTGGAGTCGTACTACCTCCTACAATGAGCAGTTCTTC.

CDR3 DNA sequence: TGTGCCAGTAGTTGGGGGCTTCGATTTCAGCCCCAGCATTTT. Protein: CASSWGLRFQPQHF. The chain carries TRBV19 and TRBJ1-5; TRBD1 might be the D (6 bases). CDR1 is LNHDA and CDR2 is SQIVND in the germline V gene (reference sequence). V was pared by 5 bases and J by 6 bases, with 14 bases between. The CDR3 spans 14 residues.

This chain uses TRBV4-1 with TRBJ1-6; a possible D gene is TRBD1 (6 bases). V was trimmed by 1 base and J by 9 bases, leaving 10 bases between them. CDR3 length: 14 residues. CDR1 is MGHRA, CDR2 YSYEKL, per germline. The DNA of the CDR3 is TGCGCCAGCAGCCAAGCCACAGGGTCTTCACCCCTCCACTTT. Its protein is CASSQATGSSPLHF.

The J gene is TRBJ1-1, the V gene TRBV5-1; 11 bases fit TRBD1. Trimming at V came to 4 bases and at J to 5 bases, leaving 10 bases not matched to a gene. The germline V gene has CDR1 SGHRS and CDR2 YFSETQ. This CDR3 is 16 amino acids long. CDR3 loop: CASSLTPGTGGTEAFF. CDR3 DNA: TGCGCCAGCAGCCTCACCCCCGGGACAGGGGGTACTGAAGCTTTCTTT.

J is TRBJ1-5 and V is TRBV19; a weak D match, TRBD1 (6 bases). The CDR3 covers 14 residues. V dropped 6 bases and J dropped 4 bases, with 13 bases sitting between them. Germline V gene lookup returns CDR1 LNHDA and CDR2 SQIVND (reference sequence). The CDR3, as DNA: TGTGCCAGTAGAACCGGCGGACAGAATCAGCCCCAGCATTTT. Its translation is CASRTGGQNQPQHF.

Only a few counts were recorded for this clone. The chain employs TRBV19 and TRBJ1-2, with D uncertain. Per the germline V gene, CDR1 is LNHDA and CDR2 is SQIVND (reference sequence). V dropped 4 bases and J dropped 6 bases, with 18 bases sitting between them. The CDR3 totals 15 residues. In DNA, the CDR3 is TGTGCCAGTAGTAGCCGGTTGAGCCCCGTTAATGGCTACACCTTC. It translates to CASSSRLSPVNGYTF.

This sequence joins TRBV7-2 and TRBJ2-5; 8 nucleotides line up with TRBD1. This CDR3 region has 13 residues. Germline CDR1 is SGHTA and CDR2 is FQGNSA. The trim removed 6 bases at V and 5 bases at J, leaving 5 bases unmatched. CDR3 coding DNA: TGTGCCAGCAGTTCCCGGACAGGGGAGACCCAGTACTTC. It yields the protein CASSSRTGETQYF. Together with reference TRBV7-2 and TRBJ2-5, the CDR3 gives the full variable domain: GAGVSQSPSNKVTEKGKDVELRCDPISGHTALYWYRQSLGQGLEFLIYFQGNSAPDKSGLPSDRFSAERTGGSVSTLTIQRTQQEDSAVYLCASSSRTGETQYFGPGTRLLVL.

There are a few counts of this clone. The chain recombines TRBV6-1 with TRBJ1-2; D remains unclear. Germline V gives CDR1 MNHNS, CDR2 SASEGT. The CDR3 has 15 amino acids. Between the trimmed V and J ends, which lost 3 bases and 0 bases, there was a span of 11 bases. DNA of the CDR3: TGTGCCAGCAGTGACCGAGAGAGGGCTAACTATGGCTACACCTTC. Translated: CASSDRERANYGYTF.

The CDR3 DNA reads as TGTGCCAGTAGTATAAGGCTCGCGGGGGGCTTGGAGACCCAGTACTTC. Protein product: CASSIRLAGGLETQYF. The rearrangement links TRBV19 to TRBJ2-5; 8 nucleotides agree with TRBD2. The CDR3 consists of 16 residues. From germline, CDR1 is LNHDA and CDR2 SQIVND (reference sequence). J lost 5 bases, V lost 2 bases, and 10 bases had no gene match.